Following are 8 T cell receptor beta chains from one sample sequenced in a study of T cell clonality in common variable immunodeficiency. The data were produced by immunoSEQ multiplex PCR, yet TCRdb's version contains in-frame clones alone and is incomplete. The sample is made up of about 45,000 clones, none counted only once. Source material: peripheral blood mononuclear cells. The receptors originated from a person aged 18 to 75 in good health.

This clone showed up many times. The read is 3 residues too short to cover the CDR3 end, so that end is filled in from the germline J gene. The rearrangement links TRBV2 to TRBJ2-7; TRBD2 matches 8 bases. Per germline, CDR1 SNHLY and CDR2 FYNNEI. CDR3 length: 15 residues. The V segment lost 1 base and the J segment 4 bases; nucleotides outside the gene matches: 6. The CDR3 region is CASSEDRGGPYEQYF. Partial CDR3 DNA: TGTGCCAGCAGTGAAGATCGGGGGGGCCCTTACGAG.

This clone was detected ten times or more. The DNA ends 3 residues before the CDR3 does, and the rest of the CDR3 is filled in from the germline J gene. The chain joins TRBV7-9 to TRBJ2-2, with 8 bases fitting TRBD1. CDR1 is SEHNR and CDR2 is FQNEAQ in the germline V gene (reference sequence). CDR3 size: 14 residues. V gave up 5 bases and J gave up 7 bases; unmatched junction bases: 6. Incomplete CDR3 DNA: TGTGCCAGCAGCGGTGGACAGGGAGACGGGGAG. Translating it yields CASSGGQGDGE. The CDR3 in its entirety is CASSGGQGDGELFF.

This clone was seen many times. The read ends 3 residues early relative to the CDR3; the germline J gene fills the gap. This sequence joins TRBV6-1 and TRBJ1-2; TRBD1 matches 9 bases. The CDR3 runs to 14 residues. V shed 4 bases, J shed 6 bases, and the junction held 6 bases outside the gene matches. Per the germline V gene, CDR1 is MNHNS and CDR2 is SASEGT. The CDR3 loop reads CASSGQGVYDGYTF. The part of the CDR3 DNA that was read is TGTGCCAGCAGTGGACAGGGGGTATACGATGGC.

This clone appeared many times. The CDR3: CAIRRGTSGYNEQFF. CDR3 DNA, as far as it was read: TGTGCCATCAGGAGAGGGACTAGCGGGTACAATGAG. V gene TRBV10-3 combines with J gene TRBJ2-1, with 12 bases identical to TRBD2. The read finishes 3 residues shy of the CDR3 end, and the germline J gene is used to complete it. Per germline, CDR1 ENHRY and CDR2 SYGVKD. The CDR3 consists of 15 residues. V shed 6 bases, J shed 4 bases, and the junction held 4 bases outside the gene matches.

This clone was recorded many times. The CDR3 end lies 3 residues beyond the end of the read and is filled in from the germline J gene. The V gene is TRBV12-3 or TRBV12-4, the J gene TRBJ2-1, with 10 bases matching TRBD2. V gave up 3 bases and J gave up 7 bases; unmatched junction bases: 9. The CDR3 has 16 residues. This CDR3 reads CASSLTPWTSGNEQFF. CDR3 bases read: TGTGCCAGCAGTTTGACTCCTTGGACTAGCGGTAATGAG.

This clone was counted at least ten times. The CDR3 end is not reached by the read, which stops 3 residues before it; the germline J gene fills it in. This chain joins TRBV5-1 and TRBJ2-2; TRBD2 matches 8 bases. V was pared by 0 bases and J by 1 base, with 5 bases of the junction left unmatched. This CDR3 contains 17 residues. CDR1 and CDR2 from the germline V gene are SGHRS and YFSETQ. CDR3 region: CASSLVGAGENTGELFF. The CDR3 bases that were read are TGCGCCAGCAGCTTGGTGGGAGCGGGAGAGAACACCGGGGAG.

This clone was seen repeatedly, ten times or more. The CDR3 end falls 3 residues outside the read, so it is completed with the germline J gene. The chain couples TRBV6-4 to TRBJ1-1; D gene ambiguous. The CDR3 extends over 13 amino acids. CDR1 and CDR2 from the germline V gene are MRHNA and SNTAGT. V lost 5 bases and J 1 base, leaving 8 bases between the germline ends. The CDR3 loop is CASSSEGNTEAFF. The DNA read from the CDR3 is TGTGCCAGCAGTTCAGAAGGGAACACTGAA.

This clone occurred many times. The read finishes 3 residues shy of the CDR3 end, and the germline J gene is used to complete it. The V and J genes are TRBV28 and TRBJ2-1; D perhaps matches TRBD1 (5 bases). Germline-derived CDR1 and CDR2 are MDHEN and SYDVKM. The V and J ends lost 3 bases and 5 bases respectively, with 14 bases between them. CDR3 length equals 15 residues. CDR3 in amino acids: CASSLPGSLHNEQFF. The CDR3 bases that were read are TGTGCCAGCAGTTTGCCAGGGTCGCTTCACAATGAG.